The next 18 T cell receptor beta chains were all read from a single sample in a study of cytomegalovirus exposure and HLA in healthy donors. Amplification used 60 Vbeta primers and 13 Jbeta primers. TCRdb's table, derived via immunoSEQ multiplex PCR, lists solely in-frame clones and lacks some. The sample comprises tens of thousands of clones, 75% to 90% of which are singletons, and approximately 30% rests with the top ten. The sample was PBMCs. Receptors originate from a man between 50 and 59 years old in good health and CMV-seropositive.

The chain has TRBV5-1 and TRBJ2-3; D might be TRBD2 (6 bases). With 4 bases removed from V and 0 bases from J, the gap between germline ends came to 15 bases. This CDR3 has 16 residues. Germline V gene data show CDR1 as SGHRS and CDR2 as YFSETQ. The CDR3 nucleotides read TGCGCCAGCAGCCCGGCCCCGGGGGAGAGCACAGATACGCAGTATTTT. It is translated as CASSPAPGESTDTQYF.

Note on this clone: The same CDR3 can be traced to other DNA sequences in this sample. This chain connects TRBV7-8 to TRBJ2-7; tentative D call: TRBD1 (5 bases). V gave up 1 base and J gave up 2 bases, with 6 bases separating them. The CDR3 extends over 13 amino acids. Germline CDR1 reads SGHVS; CDR2 reads FQNEAQ. CDR3 DNA sequence: TGTGCCAGCAGCTTAGACAGGACCTACGAGCAGTACTTC. Translated, it gives CASSLDRTYEQYF. Full variable domain (remainder filled in from reference TRBV7-8 and TRBJ2-7): GAGVSQSPRYKVAKRGQDVALRCDPISGHVSLFWYQQALGQGPEFLTYFQNEAQLDKSGLPSDRFFAERPEGSVSTLKIQRTQQEDSAVYLCASSLDRTYEQYFGPGTRLTVT.

The rearrangement links TRBV6-1 to TRBJ1-4, with a possible D match to TRBD1 (6 bases). Deletions cut 5 bases from V and 5 bases from J, with 12 bases between. Germline values: CDR1 MNHNS, CDR2 SASEGT. CDR3 size: 14 residues. The CDR3 loop is CASSMTGENEKLFF. The DNA for the CDR3 is TGTGCCAGCAGTATGACAGGAGAGAATGAAAAACTGTTTTTT.

V usage is TRBV9 and J usage is TRBJ1-1; 7 bases align to TRBD1. Per the germline V gene, CDR1 is SGDLS and CDR2 is YYNGEE. Losses at the gene ends were 4 bases for V and 5 bases for J; bases not matched to a gene: 11. The CDR3 totals 15 residues. CDR3 coding DNA: TGTGCCAGCAGCCCTTGGACAGGAAGTGGTACTGAAGCTTTCTTT. It translates to CASSPWTGSGTEAFF. Variable domain in full (rest from reference TRBV9 and TRBJ1-1): DSGVTQTPKHLITATGQRVTLRCSPRSGDLSVYWYQQSLDQGLQFLIQYYNGEERAKGNILERFSAQQFPDLHSELNLSSLELGDSALYFCASSPWTGSGTEAFFGQGTRLTVV.

The chain recombines TRBV29-1 with TRBJ1-5, with a tentative D call TRBD1 (6 bases). Germline V gene data show CDR1 as SQVTM and CDR2 as ANQGSEA. V dropped 4 bases and J dropped 5 bases, with 12 bases sitting between them. CDR3 length: 13 residues. The CDR3 sequence: CSVAGGLYQPQHF. The CDR3 DNA reads TGCAGCGTTGCCGGGGGGCTATATCAGCCCCAGCATTTT.

The chain combines TRBV28 with TRBJ1-2; 9 bases fit TRBD1. The germline gives CDR1 MDHEN, CDR2 SYDVKM. J gave up 4 bases and V 5 bases, and 8 bases lay outside the gene matches. This CDR3 comprises 15 residues. CDR3 sequence reads: CASSPPGTGSYGYTF. In nucleotides, the CDR3 is TGTGCCAGCAGTCCTCCCGGGACAGGGTCCTATGGCTACACCTTC.

The chain recombines TRBV5-5 with TRBJ2-1, with 9 bases fitting TRBD2. Trimming cost V 4 bases and J 5 bases; bases outside gene matches: 13. The CDR3 spans 17 residues. CDR1 SGHKS and CDR2 YYEKEE come from the germline V gene (reference sequence). CDR3 sequence reads: CASSLRFEAGGHNEQFF. For the CDR3, the DNA is TGTGCCAGCAGCCTCCGTTTTGAAGCGGGAGGACACAATGAGCAGTTCTTC.

The chain has TRBV7-2 and TRBJ1-2, with a tentative D call TRBD1 (6 bases). The ends were cut back, 5 bases at V and 4 bases at J, with 14 bases in the middle. The CDR3 is made up of 14 amino acids. The germline gives CDR1 SGHTA, CDR2 FQGNSA. This CDR3 reads CASSPRGFSYGYTF. The CDR3 region has the DNA TGTGCCAGCAGCCCCAGGGGTTTCAGCTATGGCTACACCTTC.

V gene TRBV30 combines with J gene TRBJ2-5, with 7 bases lining up with TRBD1. CDR3 size: 14 residues. Germline CDR1 GTSNPN, CDR2 SVGIG (reference sequence). V gave up 4 bases and J gave up 2 bases; unmatched junction bases: 7. CDR3 nucleotide sequence: TGTGCCTGGAACCGACCGGGACAGCAAGAGACCCAGTACTTC. Residues: CAWNRPGQQETQYF.

The V gene is TRBV30, the J gene TRBJ1-4; 7 positions match TRBD1. The germline CDR1 and CDR2 sequences are GTSNPN and SVGIG (reference sequence). Losses at the gene ends were 3 bases for V and 8 bases for J; bases not matched to a gene: 6. This CDR3 spans 13 amino acids. DNA of the CDR3: TGTGCCTGGAGAGGAACAGGGGTCGAAAAACTGTTTTTT. It codes for CAWRGTGVEKLFF.

This chain joins TRBV6-1 and TRBJ1-2, with D perhaps matching TRBD1 (6 bases). This CDR3 region has 12 residues. V was pared by 7 bases and J by 8 bases, with 14 bases between. Germline V gene data show CDR1 as MNHNS and CDR2 as SASEGT. CDR3 residues: CASTTRGGGYTF. The CDR3 nucleotides read TGTGCCAGCACCACCCGGGGGGGCGGCTACACCTTC.

This chain connects TRBV7-2 to TRBJ2-7; 7 nucleotides align to TRBD2. V was pared by 2 bases and J by 2 bases, with 12 bases of the junction left unmatched. This CDR3 region has 17 residues. Germline-derived CDR1 and CDR2 are SGHTA and FQGNSA. The CDR3 sequence: CASSLNRLASGTYEQYF. CDR3 coding DNA: TGTGCCAGCAGCTTAAACAGGCTGGCTAGCGGTACCTACGAGCAGTACTTC.

The V call is TRBV9, the J call TRBJ2-3, with 9 bases aligning to TRBD2. From germline, CDR1 is SGDLS and CDR2 YYNGEE. The CDR3 runs 15 residues. The ends lost 0 bases at V and 3 bases at J; junction bases unmatched: 2. This CDR3 reads CASSVDSGRTDTQYF. Here the CDR3 DNA reads TGTGCCAGCAGCGTAGATAGCGGGAGAACAGATACGCAGTATTTT. The whole variable domain, filled in from reference TRBV9 and TRBJ2-3, reads DSGVTQTPKHLITATGQRVTLRCSPRSGDLSVYWYQQSLDQGLQFLIQYYNGEERAKGNILERFSAQQFPDLHSELNLSSLELGDSALYFCASSVDSGRTDTQYFGPGTRLTVL.

This clone was seen only a few times. The chain recombines TRBV4-3 with TRBJ2-3; 15 bases are a match to TRBD2. CDR1 LGHNA and CDR2 YSLEER come from the germline V gene. The CDR3 consists of 19 residues. The V segment lost 0 bases and the J segment 4 bases; nucleotides outside the gene matches: 8. The DNA for the CDR3 is TGCGCCAGCAGCCAAGACGGGGCTCGGACTAGCGGGAGGGCAGATACGCAGTATTTT. Its protein is CASSQDGARTSGRADTQYF.

The chain joins TRBV13 to TRBJ2-3; D is unclear. The CDR3 covers 16 residues. V was cut by 2 bases and J by 2 bases, with 14 bases left in between. Germline V gene lookup returns CDR1 PRHDT and CDR2 FYEKMQ (reference sequence). CDR3 loop: CASSLRPSPNTDTQYF. For the CDR3, the DNA is TGTGCCAGCAGCTTACGACCTAGTCCTAACACAGATACGCAGTATTTT.

The J gene is TRBJ1-5, the V gene TRBV19, with TRBD1 matching over 12 bases. CDR1 and CDR2 from the germline V gene are LNHDA and SQIVND (reference sequence). Trimming at V came to 3 bases and at J to 4 bases, leaving 1 base not matched to a gene. The CDR3 runs to 15 residues. The CDR3 spells CASSMGQGANQPQHF. DNA for the CDR3: TGTGCCAGTAGTATGGGACAGGGGGCAAATCAGCCCCAGCATTTT.

The chain is built from TRBV4-1 and TRBJ1-5; 7 bases align to TRBD1. Per the germline V gene, CDR1 is MGHRA and CDR2 is YSYEKL. CDR3 length: 15 residues. Germline trimming cut 4 bases from V and 0 bases from J; bases unmatched to any gene: 3. The CDR3 loop is CASSPQGVSNQPQHF. CDR3 bases: TGCGCCAGCAGCCCCCAGGGGGTTAGCAATCAGCCCCAGCATTTT.

This clone was recorded only once. The chain recombines TRBV7-2 with TRBJ2-1; TRBD1 aligns across 8 bases. The CDR3 runs to 17 residues. Germline assignment: CDR1 SGHTA and CDR2 FQGNSA. V lost 4 bases to trimming and J lost 5 bases; unmatched junction nucleotides: 13. In DNA form, the CDR3 reads TGTGCCAGCAGCTCTCCCAACTCAGGGGGCGTTAACAATGAGCAGTTCTTC. This codes for CASSSPNSGGVNNEQFF. Filled out from reference TRBV7-2 and TRBJ2-1, the complete variable domain reads GAGVSQSPSNKVTEKGKDVELRCDPISGHTALYWYRQSLGQGLEFLIYFQGNSAPDKSGLPSDRFSAERTGGSVSTLTIQRTQQEDSAVYLCASSSPNSGGVNNEQFFGPGTRLTVL.